The 18 T cell receptor beta chains listed next were all sequenced from one sample in a study of T cells in Graves' hyperthyroidism and ophthalmopathy. Authors of the study amplified TCR beta CDR3 regions from RNA transcripts. The HTBI primer set was used in a first-round RT-PCR of the TCR CDR3. TCRdb analysed the multiplex PCR reads with MiXCR anew, one entry per CDR3 protein. The sample records around 240,000 distinct CDR3 sequences, about 14% being singletons. Source material: blood. These receptors were collected from a woman aged 40 to 50 with Graves' hyperthyroidism that later progressed to Graves' ophthalmopathy.

Many counts were recorded for this clonotype. The chain carries TRBV10-3 and TRBJ2-7, with D perhaps being TRBD1 or TRBD2 (5 bases each). V shed 11 bases and J shed 2 bases, with 10 bases lying between them. The V gene's germline CDR1 is ENHRY and CDR2 SYGVKD. There are 11 residues in the CDR3. In DNA, the CDR3 is TGTGCCTCCCAGGGACCCTACGAGCAGTACTTC. It yields the protein CASQGPYEQYF.

The chain has TRBV2 and TRBJ2-3; TRBD1 matches 7 bases. After removal of 5 bases from V and 4 bases from J, the junction contained 9 bases not matched to a gene. CDR1 and CDR2 (germline): SNHLY, FYNNEI. The CDR3 totals 15 residues. CDR3 protein: CASSLNRGLSDTQYF. The CDR3 DNA reads as TGTGCCAGCAGTTTGAACAGGGGATTGTCAGATACGCAGTATTTT.

In this sample, this clonotype turned up many times. This chain's CDR3 is CASSPTGRGLLSPLHF. The DNA for the CDR3 is TGTGCCAGCAGTCCGACAGGCCGGGGGCTACTATCACCCCTCCACTTT. The J gene is TRBJ1-6, the V gene TRBV6-5; D might be TRBD1 (6 bases). Trimming removed 5 bases from V and 10 bases from J, with 21 bases in between. The CDR3 is 16 amino acids. Germline CDR1 and CDR2: MNHEY and SVGAGI.

This clonotype was counted a few times. The chain links TRBV4-1 to TRBJ1-5; D perhaps matches TRBD1 (5 bases). Trimming stripped 0 bases from V and 1 base from J, with 13 bases between. From germline, CDR1 is MGHRA and CDR2 YSYEKL. The CDR3 sequence is 17 residues long. The CDR3 DNA sequence: TGCGCCAGCAGCCAAGATGTGCGGGGGAGAAGCAATCAGCCCCAGCATTTT. Protein sequence: CASSQDVRGRSNQPQHF.

This clonotype was seen more than once but under ten times. The V call is TRBV7-3, the J call TRBJ2-7; the D gene is possibly TRBD1 (5 bases). V lost 5 bases and J 2 bases, leaving 10 bases between the germline ends. This CDR3 region has 13 residues. Germline lookup yields CDR1 SGHTA and CDR2 FQGTGA. CDR3: CASSPGAPYEQYF. DNA for the CDR3: TGTGCCAGCAGCCCTGGGGCCCCCTACGAGCAGTACTTC.

This clonotype appeared many times. This chain joins TRBV20-1 and TRBJ2-1, with D maybe TRBD2 (6 bases). Trimming took off 0 bases at V and 7 bases at J, with 10 bases between the two ends. The CDR3 sequence is 13 residues long. CDR1 DFQATT and CDR2 SNEGSKA come from the germline V gene (reference sequence). CDR3 sequence: CSARDGRGNEQFF. The CDR3 DNA reads TGCAGTGCTAGAGACGGGAGAGGTAATGAGCAGTTCTTC.

A word on this clonotype: This may be a read error: a much more frequent sequence differs by one nucleotide. The chain carries TRBV6-2 or TRBV6-3 and TRBJ2-3; 9 bases align to TRBD1. The CDR3 extends over 15 amino acids. Per the germline V gene, CDR1 is MNHEY and CDR2 is SVGEGT. After removal of 6 bases from V and 3 bases from J, the junction contained 7 bases not matched to a gene. Written as DNA, the CDR3 is TGTGCCAGCAGACTACAGGGGGCGCAGACAGATACGCAGTATTTT. Residues: CASRLQGAQTDTQYF.

In this sample, this clonotype turned up many times. The chain combines TRBV12-3 or TRBV12-4 with TRBJ1-5; 9 positions match TRBD1. There are 16 residues in the CDR3. V lost 0 bases and J lost 5; bases outside the gene matches: 5. The CDR3 reads CASSLASGTGHQPQHF. The DNA for the CDR3 is TGTGCCAGCAGTTTAGCCTCCGGGACAGGGCATCAGCCCCAGCATTTT.

The chain carries TRBV7-9 and TRBJ2-5; 7 bases are shared with TRBD1. The CDR3 runs 16 residues. V was pared by 5 bases and J by 2 bases, with 11 bases of the junction left unmatched. Germline V gives CDR1 SEHNR, CDR2 FQNEAQ (reference sequence). The CDR3 region has the DNA TGTGCCAGCAGCCTCCGACAGGGCAGGGAGCAAGAGACCCAGTACTTC. It yields the protein CASSLRQGREQETQYF.

This clonotype was seen ten or more times. The chain combines TRBV7-9 with TRBJ2-3, with a weak D call TRBD2 (7 bases). V lost 5 bases, J lost 3 bases, and 12 bases lay in between. CDR1 is SEHNR, CDR2 FQNEAQ, per germline (reference sequence). The CDR3 contains 14 residues. CDR3 DNA sequence: TGTGCCAGCAGCCTGGCGGGGGCTACAGATACGCAGTATTTT. Protein sequence: CASSLAGATDTQYF.

The chain has TRBV6-5 and TRBJ2-1; 10 bases are shared with TRBD2. Germline V CDR1 and CDR2: MNHEY, SVGAGI. J lost 10 bases, V lost 2 bases, and 11 bases had no gene match. CDR3 length: 16 residues. CDR3 in DNA: TGTGCCAGCAGTTACGGACTAGCGGCCGGGGGTCTAGAGCAGTTCTTC. Translating it yields CASSYGLAAGGLEQFF.

This clonotype was recorded at least ten times. The chain carries TRBV7-9 and TRBJ2-1; 9 bases are a match to TRBD2. CDR1 SEHNR and CDR2 FQNEAQ come from the germline V gene (reference sequence). Trimming removed 5 bases from V and 2 bases from J; junction bases left unmatched: 4. The CDR3 contains 15 residues. CDR3 sequence: CASSQSSGAYNEQFF. The CDR3 coding sequence is TGTGCCAGCAGCCAATCTAGCGGGGCCTACAATGAGCAGTTCTTC.

This clonotype has ten or more counts. The junction shows a germline mismatch at one end, possibly a read error. The chain joins TRBV28 to TRBJ1-3; D remains ambiguous. Germline assignment: CDR1 MDHEN and CDR2 SYDVKM. CDR3 length: 15 amino acids. The CDR3 is CASNLARGSGNTIYF. The CDR3 DNA reads TGTGCCAGCAATTTAGCCCGGGGCTCTGGAAACACCATATATTTT.

This clonotype has at least ten counts. This chain's CDR3 is CATSDPFRDSPKETQYF. The CDR3 coding sequence is TGTGCCACCAGTGATCCCTTCCGGGACAGCCCTAAAGAGACCCAGTACTTC. This rearrangement joins TRBV24-1 to TRBJ2-5; 7 bases are shared with TRBD1. The length of the CDR3 is 17 residues. The germline CDR1 and CDR2 sequences are KGHDR and SFDVKD. V trimming: 3 bases; J trimming: 3 bases; junction bases outside the gene matches: 12.

This clonotype was seen only a few times. The CDR3: CASSLGRYEQFF. As DNA, the CDR3 is TGTGCCAGTAGCCTCGGCAGGTATGAGCAGTTCTTC. The J gene is TRBJ2-1, the V gene TRBV19; D is ambiguous. CDR3 length equals 12 residues. Trimming pared 6 bases from V and 8 bases from J, leaving 11 bases between. Looked up from germline, CDR1 is LNHDA and CDR2 is SQIVND (reference sequence).

In its sample, this clonotype was seen a few times. A read error may be the cause here, since a much bigger clone is one base away. This chain joins TRBV6-1 and TRBJ2-3, with a possible D match to TRBD2 (5 bases). Deletions cut 7 bases from V and 2 bases from J, with 13 bases between. This CDR3 spans 14 amino acids. Germline values: CDR1 MNHNS, CDR2 SASEGT. CDR3 in DNA: TGTGCCAGCATAGAGCGGATGCACACAGATACGCAGTATTTT. This codes for CASIERMHTDTQYF.

This clonotype was found many times. This sequence joins TRBV18 and TRBJ2-2, with 10 bases fitting TRBD1. Germline V lookup: CDR1 KGHSH, CDR2 LQKENI. V was pared by 1 base and J by 6 bases, with 8 bases of the junction left unmatched. This CDR3 spans 17 amino acids. The CDR3 region is CASSPRGTGDFAGELFF. CDR3 DNA: TGTGCCAGCTCACCACGAGGGACAGGGGACTTCGCCGGGGAGCTGTTTTTT. The full variable domain, its missing parts supplied by reference TRBV18 and TRBJ2-2, is NAGVMQNPRHLVRRRGQEARLRCSPMKGHSHVYWYRQLPEEGLKFMVYLQKENIIDESGMPKERFSAEFPKEGPSILRIQQVVRGDSAAYFCASSPRGTGDFAGELFFGEGSRLTVL.

Ten or more counts support this clonotype. V gene TRBV7-3 combines with J gene TRBJ2-1; 10 bases map to TRBD2. The CDR3 loop spans 14 amino acids. CDR1 is SGHTA and CDR2 is FQGTGA in the germline V gene. V lost 2 bases and J lost 9; bases outside the gene matches: 4. Here the CDR3 reads CASSLSGLAFEQFF. For the CDR3, the DNA is TGTGCCAGCAGCTTATCGGGACTAGCGTTTGAGCAGTTCTTC. Using reference TRBV7-3 and TRBJ2-1 for the parts outside the CDR3, the full variable domain is GAGVSQTPSNKVTEKGKYVELRCDPISGHTALYWYRQSLGQGPEFLIYFQGTGAADDSGLPNDRFFAVRPEGSVSTLKIQRTERGDSAVYLCASSLSGLAFEQFFGPGTRLTVL.